A single sample is the source of the 17 T cell receptor beta chains below, sequenced in a study of Ad26.COV2.S vaccination and SARS-CoV-2 variants. Profiled with immunoSEQ multiplex PCR; TCRdb holds only in-frame clones, not every one. The profile shows around 370,000 clones, approximately 85% of them singletons. Treatment denoted: around 19 received Ad26.COV2.S at low or high dose, single or two shots; roughly five received placebo; per-sample allocation not given. Sampling was done on day 63 after the first vaccine or placebo injection. The input for sequencing was peripheral blood, taken in a trial of Ad26.COV2.S vaccine versus placebo. The receptors shown here come from a person aged 18-60 years who received the Ad26.COV2.S COVID-19 vaccine or a placebo.

The rearrangement joins TRBV19 to TRBJ2-3; D remains unclear. This CDR3 has 18 residues. Germline CDR1 LNHDA, CDR2 SQIVND (reference sequence). V was shortened by 3 bases and J by 0 bases, with 19 bases between the two germline ends. The CDR3 region has the DNA TGTGCCAGTAGTATGAGGCCCCAGTTTGATTTTAGCACAGATACGCAGTATTTT. Amino acid sequence: CASSMRPQFDFSTDTQYF.

This chain joins TRBV2 and TRBJ1-4; D uncertain. V was trimmed by 5 bases and J by 5 bases, leaving 15 bases between them. Germline-derived CDR1 and CDR2 are SNHLY and FYNNEI. The CDR3 has 15 amino acids. DNA of the CDR3: TGTGCCAGCAGTCCCTCCCACGGGGTGAATGAAAAACTGTTTTTT. As protein: CASSPSHGVNEKLFF.

The rearrangement uses TRBV27 and TRBJ2-1; 8 bases are a match to TRBD1. V was pared by 7 bases and J by 4 bases, with 12 bases of the junction left unmatched. Germline V gene lookup returns CDR1 MNHEY and CDR2 SMNVEV (reference sequence). The CDR3 is 16 amino acids. The CDR3 region has the DNA TGTGCCAGCACCCCCCTGCAGGGGGCCCGGTACAATGAGCAGTTCTTC. Protein product: CASTPLQGARYNEQFF.

V gene TRBV10-3 combines with J gene TRBJ1-1; maybe TRBD1 (5 bases). The ends were cut back, 6 bases at V and 0 bases at J, with 11 bases in the middle. From germline, CDR1 is ENHRY and CDR2 SYGVKD. CDR3 length: 14 amino acids. The CDR3 bases are TGTGCCATCAGACTGGGACCGATGAACACTGAAGCTTTCTTT. This gives the protein CAIRLGPMNTEAFF.

The chain joins TRBV27 to TRBJ1-5, with 9 bases aligning to TRBD1. Per the germline V gene, CDR1 is MNHEY and CDR2 is SMNVEV (reference sequence). The junction had 14 bases not matched to a gene; V was cut back by 6 bases and J by 2 bases. The CDR3 has 18 residues. The CDR3 DNA is TGTGCCAGCAGAGCCGGACAGGGGATTATTTGGGGCAATCAGCCCCAGCATTTT. Its protein is CASRAGQGIIWGNQPQHF.

The rearrangement joins TRBV7-9 to TRBJ2-7; TRBD2 matches at 14 bases. Germline assignment: CDR1 SEHNR and CDR2 FQNEAQ (reference sequence). The CDR3 sequence is 19 residues long. V lost 5 bases, J lost 0 bases, and 12 bases stayed unmatched. CDR3 DNA: TGTGCCAGCAGCCCACGCATGGAAGGGACTAGCGGGAGCTCCTACGAGCAGTACTTC. It encodes CASSPRMEGTSGSSYEQYF.

This chain uses TRBV11-2 with TRBJ2-7; 7 bases line up with TRBD1. Trimming took 5 bases from V and 6 from J; bases not matched to a gene: 10. The CDR3 totals 14 residues. Germline CDR1 and CDR2: SGHAT and FQNNGV. The CDR3 sequence: CASSPTTAGGEQYF. The CDR3 coding sequence is TGTGCCAGCAGCCCCACAACGGCAGGGGGCGAGCAGTACTTC.

The V call is TRBV30, the J call TRBJ2-7, with D perhaps being TRBD1 or TRBD2 (5 bases each). This CDR3 region has 13 residues. With 3 bases removed from V and 2 bases from J, the gap between germline ends came to 11 bases. The germline V gene has CDR1 GTSNPN and CDR2 SVGIG (reference sequence). CDR3 coding DNA: TGTGCCTGGAGCCGGGACGGACCCTACGAGCAGTACTTC. This codes for CAWSRDGPYEQYF.

The chain links TRBV9 to TRBJ2-3; D might be TRBD2 (5 bases). V lost 0 bases to trimming and J lost 1 base, with 9 bases between them. CDR1 and CDR2 (germline): SGDLS, YYNGEE. This CDR3 spans 15 amino acids. The CDR3 DNA reads TGTGCCAGCAGCGTAGTGGGAGTCGGCACAGATACGCAGTATTTT. Translated: CASSVVGVGTDTQYF.

The chain recombines TRBV30 with TRBJ2-2, with D possibly being TRBD2 (6 bases). V gave up 0 bases and J gave up 7 bases, with 15 bases separating them. Germline V gene sequence: CDR1 GTSNPN, CDR2 SVGIG (reference sequence). The CDR3 sequence is 15 residues long. CDR3 in DNA: TGTGCCTGGAGTGTATTCGGGAGTCAAATCGGGGAGCTGTTTTTT. Protein sequence: CAWSVFGSQIGELFF.

This chain links TRBV6-1 with TRBJ1-4, with a tentative D call TRBD1 (6 bases). The V and J ends lost 3 bases and 8 bases respectively, with 16 bases between them. The CDR3 contains 15 residues. The germline V gene has CDR1 MNHNS and CDR2 SASEGT. CDR3 residues: CASSDGQSLIEKLFF. CDR3 in DNA: TGTGCCAGCAGTGATGGACAGAGCTTGATAGAAAAACTGTTTTTT.

The chain recombines TRBV5-4 with TRBJ2-3; 9 nucleotides line up with TRBD1. Trimming at V came to 8 bases and at J to 4 bases, leaving 5 bases not matched to a gene. CDR1 SGHNT and CDR2 YYREEE come from the germline V gene (reference sequence). The CDR3 has 13 residues. Here the CDR3 reads CASRTGGADTQYF. CDR3 nucleotide sequence: TGTGCCAGTAGAACAGGGGGCGCAGATACGCAGTATTTT.

The CDR3 protein is CASSDVNTEAFF. Here the CDR3 DNA reads TGCGCCAGCAGTGATGTTAACACTGAAGCTTTCTTT. The chain couples TRBV10-2 to TRBJ1-1; no definite D call. CDR1 is WSHSY and CDR2 is SAAADI in the germline V gene. The CDR3 spans 12 residues. The germline V and J ends were trimmed by 3 bases and 2 bases, with 4 bases remaining between them.

J is TRBJ2-3 and V is TRBV2; TRBD2 matches 14 bases. J gave up 5 bases and V 4 bases, and 17 bases lay outside the gene matches. Germline V gene sequence: CDR1 SNHLY, CDR2 FYNNEI. This CDR3 contains 20 residues. The DNA for the CDR3 is TGTGCCAGCAGTGGTCTTTTCGGGACTAGCGGGGGCCGAGAAGTAGATACGCAGTATTTT. It encodes CASSGLFGTSGGREVDTQYF. Full variable domain (rest looked up from reference TRBV2 and TRBJ2-3): EPEVTQTPSHQVTQMGQEVILRCVPISNHLYFYWYRQILGQKVEFLVSFYNNEISEKSEIFDDQFSVERPDGSNFTLKIRSTKLEDSAMYFCASSGLFGTSGGREVDTQYFGPGTRLTVL.

The chain is built from TRBV28 and TRBJ2-1, with 10 positions matching TRBD1. The CDR3 loop spans 17 amino acids. The J segment lost 9 bases and the V segment lost 5 bases, leaving 16 bases of the junction unmatched. The germline CDR1 and CDR2 sequences are MDHEN and SYDVKM. CDR3 nucleotides: TGTGCCAGCAGTCGCCCGGACAGGGGGAGGGCTAGGGGTGAGCAGTTCTTC. It specifies CASSRPDRGRARGEQFF.

V and J are TRBV28 and TRBJ2-7; a weak D match, TRBD2 (5 bases). From germline, CDR1 is MDHEN and CDR2 SYDVKM. Trimming cost V 6 bases and J 3 bases, with 18 bases left between them. This CDR3 region has 15 residues. The CDR3 loop is CASSLVGPSYYEQYF. CDR3 in DNA: TGTGCCAGCAGCTTAGTCGGGCCTAGCTACTACGAGCAGTACTTC.

The DNA of the CDR3 is TGTGCCAGCAGCGTAGGGACTAGCGGGAGGGCCTCCTACGAGCAGTACTTC. Amino acid sequence: CASSVGTSGRASYEQYF. The rearrangement uses TRBV9 and TRBJ2-7; 15 positions match TRBD2. CDR1 and CDR2 from the germline V gene are SGDLS and YYNGEE. The CDR3 is made up of 17 amino acids. V shed 0 bases, J shed 0 bases, and the junction held 1 base outside the gene matches.